This T cell receptor beta chain came from a study of cytomegalovirus exposure and HLA in healthy donors. Study results and caveats: When presence/absence was analysed, sequencing depth was taken to be roughly uniform across donors. Specificity of three CMV-associated chains for CMV antigens was verified in vitro. Sequencing likely produced, as an artifact, a cluster of highly shared sequence variants. The classifier, whose performance was assessed in both the original and validation cohorts, reportedly diagnosed cytomegalovirus status with high specificity and sensitivity.

PCR involved 60 Vbeta and 13 Jbeta primers. TCRdb's table, derived via immunoSEQ multiplex PCR, lists solely in-frame clones and lacks some. The data hold approximately 100,000 clones, with around 80% observed a single time. In the case of this clone: What it binds is not known.

Germline CDR1 reads MDHEN; CDR2 reads SYDVKM. The CDR3 runs to 18 residues. V was clipped by 10 bases and J by 6 bases, with 33 bases between them. This TCR was recovered from a woman between 18 and 29 years old in good health and CMV-seropositive. Sequencing input: PBMCs. The chain links TRBV28 to TRBJ1-2; D remains unclear. The CDR3 protein is CATLRVVEPDLKGNGYTF. The CDR3 DNA follows: TGTGCCACCTTGCGCGTAGTTGAACCGGACTTGAAGGGAAATGGCTACACCTTC.